This T cell receptor beta chain emerged from a study of T cells in Graves' hyperthyroidism and ophthalmopathy. Study findings and constraints: By a 13 V-J model, ophthalmopathy was set apart from stable hyperthyroidism. Researchers found most expanded thyroid clonotypes above 0.001 in blood as well.

This clonotype was seen only a few times. The antigen is not known. V was trimmed by 0 bases and J by 6 bases, leaving 12 bases between them. The V gene's germline CDR1 is MNHEY and CDR2 SVGAGI. This CDR3 spans 14 amino acids. Amplification of TCR beta CDR3 regions was performed using RNA transcripts as template. An initial round of RT-PCR targeting the TCR CDR3 relied on the HTBI primer set. In TCRdb, the multiplex PCR reads were re-called with MiXCR into one record per CDR3 protein. This table holds about 210,000 distinct CDR3 sequences, 17% found once. Diagnoses were established using clinical symptoms, serum thyroxine and TRAb, thyroid ultrasound and orbital computed tomography. About 10 ml fresh peripheral blood yielded the PBMCs.

The sequencing input was blood. This TCR was sampled from a man aged 45-65 years with Graves' hyperthyroidism. The chain uses TRBV6-5 and TRBJ2-7; tentatively, D is TRBD1 (6 bases). The CDR3: CASSYSGTPLEQYF. Written as DNA, the CDR3 is TGTGCCAGCAGTTACTCTGGGACACCTCTCGAGCAGTACTTC.